One sample yielded the 10 T cell receptor beta chains listed below, sequenced in a study of glioma-infiltrating T cells. Using RNA template, CDR3s of TCR alpha and beta were amplified with iRepertoire arm-PCR. TCRdb used MiXCR to reprocess the multiplex PCR reads, holding one entry per CDR3 protein. This table holds approximately 130,000 distinct CDR3 sequences, approximately 26% found once. Material: glioma tissue, nonneoplastic brain tissue, or PBMCs (not recorded which). These receptors came from a human donor with low-grade glioma or glioblastoma, undergoing nonglioma brain surgery, or in good health (not recorded which).

This clonotype has a handful of counts. The chain is built from TRBV10-3 and TRBJ1-4; D gene ambiguous. The germline CDR1 and CDR2 sequences are ENHRY and SYGVKD. This CDR3 comprises 16 residues. Trimming took 2 bases from V and 0 from J, leaving 10 bases between them. The CDR3: CAISEMGVATNEKLFF. In DNA form, the CDR3 reads TGTGCCATCAGTGAGATGGGAGTTGCAACTAATGAAAAACTGTTTTTT.

The chain has TRBV18 and TRBJ2-7, with D hard to call. The CDR3 sequence is 14 residues long. The V end lost 3 bases, the J end lost 0 bases, and 9 bases lay between the germline ends. Germline lookup yields CDR1 KGHSH and CDR2 LQKENI. The CDR3 nucleotides are TGTGCCAGCTCACCGATGGAAAGCTCCTACGAGCAGTACGTC. This gives the protein CASSPMESSYEQYV.

This clonotype was recorded at least ten times. The chain uses TRBV7-8 and TRBJ2-1; a possible D gene is TRBD1 (6 bases). V lost 5 bases to trimming and J lost 10 bases, with 21 bases between them. The CDR3 length is 15 residues. CDR1 and CDR2 from the germline V gene are SGHVS and FQNEAQ. CDR3 bases: TGTGCCAGCAGCCCCCGACAGGTTCTGGGGGAAGAGCAGTTCTTC. Its protein product is CASSPRQVLGEEQFF.

The chain carries TRBV9 and TRBJ2-1; TRBD2 matches 7 bases. CDR1 is SGDLS, CDR2 YYNGEE, per germline. This CDR3 region has 16 residues. Trimming at V came to 0 bases and at J to 2 bases, leaving 5 bases not matched to a gene. This chain's CDR3 is CASSVESGETYNEQFF. The CDR3 coding sequence is TGTGCCAGCAGCGTAGAAAGCGGGGAAACCTACAATGAGCAGTTCTTC.

This clonotype turned up a few times. The genes are TRBV27 and TRBJ2-2, with D hard to call. Per germline, CDR1 MNHEY and CDR2 SMNVEV (reference sequence). The ends were cut back, 3 bases at V and 4 bases at J, with 6 bases in the middle. The CDR3 spans 13 residues. CDR3 sequence (DNA): TGTGCCAGCAGTTTCTTCGCCACCGGGGAGCTGTTTTTT. Protein: CASSFFATGELFF.

Worth noting for this clonotype: Possible read error: a much larger clone is one base away. V usage is TRBV28 and J usage is TRBJ2-5, with 9 positions matching TRBD1. The length of the CDR3 is 15 residues. CDR1 and CDR2 (germline): MDHEN, SYDVKM. V was pared by 8 bases and J by 1 base, with 8 bases of the junction left unmatched. CDR3 sequence reads: CASGRRTGAQETQYF. In DNA form, the CDR3 reads TGTGCCAGCGGTCGCCGGACAGGGGCCCAAGAGACCCAGTACTTC.

This clonotype was seen at least ten times. The chain carries TRBV6-1 and TRBJ2-4; D is unclear. V lost 6 bases and J lost 0, with 12 bases in between. Germline loops: CDR1 MNHNS, CDR2 SASEGT. The CDR3 is made up of 15 amino acids. The CDR3 nucleotides read TGTGCCAGCAGAGCCGTGGGTGAAGCCAAAAACATTCAGTACTTC. Its translation is CASRAVGEAKNIQYF.

A few counts support this clonotype. V usage is TRBV20-1 and J usage is TRBJ2-3, with D tentatively TRBD2 (6 bases). The CDR3 has 13 amino acids. CDR1 DFQATT and CDR2 SNEGSKA come from the germline V gene (reference sequence). The V and J ends lost 6 bases and 2 bases respectively, with 12 bases between them. The CDR3 sequence is CSAREDYTDTQYF. CDR3 in DNA: TGCAGTGCGAGGGAGGACTACACAGATACGCAGTATTTT.

This clonotype appeared many times. The chain recombines TRBV25-1 with TRBJ1-5; the D gene is possibly TRBD1 (5 bases). The CDR3 covers 15 residues. CDR1 is MGHDK and CDR2 is SYGVNS in the germline V gene. V lost 3 bases, J lost 5 bases, and 14 bases lay in between. DNA of the CDR3: TGTGCCAGCAGTGACGAAGGGGCAGGAGATCAGCCCCAGCATTTT. Translated, it gives CASSDEGAGDQPQHF.

This clonotype occurred a few times. The V gene is TRBV15, the J gene TRBJ2-4; TRBD1 agrees at 11 bases. Per germline, CDR1 LNHNV and CDR2 YYDKDF (reference sequence). The CDR3 covers 18 residues. V dropped 1 base and J dropped 2; count of bases not matched to a gene: 7. The CDR3 coding sequence is TGTGCCACCAGCAGAGGCAGGGGACAGGGGGTGACCAAAAACATTCAGTACTTC. It encodes CATSRGRGQGVTKNIQYF.